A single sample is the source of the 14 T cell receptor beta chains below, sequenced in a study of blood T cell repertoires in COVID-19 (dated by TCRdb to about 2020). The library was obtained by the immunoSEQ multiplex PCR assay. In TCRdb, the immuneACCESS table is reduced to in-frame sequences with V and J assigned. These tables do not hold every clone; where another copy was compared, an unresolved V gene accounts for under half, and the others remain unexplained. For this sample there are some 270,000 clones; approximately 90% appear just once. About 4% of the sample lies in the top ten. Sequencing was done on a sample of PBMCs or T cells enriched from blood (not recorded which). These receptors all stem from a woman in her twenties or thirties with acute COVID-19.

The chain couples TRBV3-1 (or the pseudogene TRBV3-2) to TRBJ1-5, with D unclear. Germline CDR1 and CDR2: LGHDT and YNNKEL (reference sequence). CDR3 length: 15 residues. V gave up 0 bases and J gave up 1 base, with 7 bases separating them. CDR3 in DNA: TGTGCCAGCAGCCAAGATGACTCCAGCAATCAGCCCCAGCATTTT. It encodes CASSQDDSSNQPQHF.

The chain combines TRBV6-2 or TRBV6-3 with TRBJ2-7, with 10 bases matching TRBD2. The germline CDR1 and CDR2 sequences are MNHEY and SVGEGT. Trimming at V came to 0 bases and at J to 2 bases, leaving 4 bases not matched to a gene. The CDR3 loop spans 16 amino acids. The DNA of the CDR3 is TGTGCCAGCAGTTACTCGTCCACTAGCGGGACCTACGAGCAGTACTTC. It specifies CASSYSSTSGTYEQYF.

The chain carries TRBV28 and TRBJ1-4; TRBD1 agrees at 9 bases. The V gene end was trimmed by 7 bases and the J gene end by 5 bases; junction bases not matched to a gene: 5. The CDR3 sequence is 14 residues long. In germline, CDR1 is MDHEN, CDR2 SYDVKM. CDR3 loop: CASNRGQGNEKLFF. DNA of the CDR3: TGTGCCAGCAATCGGGGACAGGGAAATGAAAAACTGTTTTTT. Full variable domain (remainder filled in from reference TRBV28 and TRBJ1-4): DVKVTQSSRYLVKRTGEKVFLECVQDMDHENMFWYRQDPGLGLRLIYFSYDVKMKEKGDIPEGYSVSREKKERFSLILESASTNQTSMYLCASNRGQGNEKLFFGSGTQLSVL.

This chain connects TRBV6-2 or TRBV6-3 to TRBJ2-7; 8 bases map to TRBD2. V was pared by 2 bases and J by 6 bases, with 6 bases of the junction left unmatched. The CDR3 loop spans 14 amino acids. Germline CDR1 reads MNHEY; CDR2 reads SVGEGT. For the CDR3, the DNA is TGTGCCAGCAGTTACGCCAGCGGGAGAGTCGAGCAGTACTTC. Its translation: CASSYASGRVEQYF.

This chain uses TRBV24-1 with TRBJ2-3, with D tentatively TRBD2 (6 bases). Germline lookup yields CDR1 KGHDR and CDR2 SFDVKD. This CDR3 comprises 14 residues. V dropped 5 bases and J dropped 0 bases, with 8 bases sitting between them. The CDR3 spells CATSADYSTDTQYF. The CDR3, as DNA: TGTGCCACCAGTGCGGACTATAGCACAGATACGCAGTATTTT.

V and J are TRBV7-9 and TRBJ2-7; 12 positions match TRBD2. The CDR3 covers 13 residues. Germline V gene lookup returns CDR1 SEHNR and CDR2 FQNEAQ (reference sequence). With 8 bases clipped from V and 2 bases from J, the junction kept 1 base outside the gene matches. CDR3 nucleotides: TGTGCCAGCGGACTAGCGGGGACCTACGAGCAGTACTTC. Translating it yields CASGLAGTYEQYF.

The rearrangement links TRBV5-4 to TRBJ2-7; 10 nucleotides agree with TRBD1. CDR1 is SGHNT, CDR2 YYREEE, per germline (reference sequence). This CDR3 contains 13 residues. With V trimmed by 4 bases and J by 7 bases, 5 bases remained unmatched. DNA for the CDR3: TGTGCCAGCAGCCCGGGACAGGGGTGGGAGCAGTACTTC. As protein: CASSPGQGWEQYF.

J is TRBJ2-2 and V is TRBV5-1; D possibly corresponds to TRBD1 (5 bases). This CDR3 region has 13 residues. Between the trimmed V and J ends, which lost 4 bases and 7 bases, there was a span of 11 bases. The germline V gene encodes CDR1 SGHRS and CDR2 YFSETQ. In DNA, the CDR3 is TGCGCCAGCAGCCAGGGAAGCAACGGGGAGCTGTTTTTT. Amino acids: CASSQGSNGELFF.

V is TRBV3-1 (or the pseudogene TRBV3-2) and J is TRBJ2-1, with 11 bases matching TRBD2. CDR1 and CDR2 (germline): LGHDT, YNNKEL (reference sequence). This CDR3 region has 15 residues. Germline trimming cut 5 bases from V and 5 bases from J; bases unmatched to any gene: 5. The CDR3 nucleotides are TGTGCCAGCAGCTCCGGACTAGCGGGCGACAATGAGCAGTTCTTC. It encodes CASSSGLAGDNEQFF.

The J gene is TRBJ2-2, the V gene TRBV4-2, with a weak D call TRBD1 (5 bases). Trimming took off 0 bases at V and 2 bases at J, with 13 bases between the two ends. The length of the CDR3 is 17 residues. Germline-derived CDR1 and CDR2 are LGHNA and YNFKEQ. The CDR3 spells CASSQDPLDRNTGELFF. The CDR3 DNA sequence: TGTGCCAGCAGCCAAGATCCCCTCGACAGAAACACCGGGGAGCTGTTTTTT.

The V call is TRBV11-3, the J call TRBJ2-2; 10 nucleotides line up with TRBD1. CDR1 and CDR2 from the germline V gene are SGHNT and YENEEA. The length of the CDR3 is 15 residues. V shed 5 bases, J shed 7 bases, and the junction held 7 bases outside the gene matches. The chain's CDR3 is CASSNDRGQNGELFF. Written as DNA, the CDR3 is TGTGCCAGCAGCAACGACAGGGGGCAGAACGGGGAGCTGTTTTTT.

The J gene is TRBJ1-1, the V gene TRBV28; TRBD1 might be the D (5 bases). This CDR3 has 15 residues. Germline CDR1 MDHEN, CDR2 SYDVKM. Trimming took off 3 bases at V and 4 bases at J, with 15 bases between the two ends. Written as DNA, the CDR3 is TGTGCCAGCAGTTTTCTGCCAGGGATGGTCACTGAAGCTTTCTTT. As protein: CASSFLPGMVTEAFF. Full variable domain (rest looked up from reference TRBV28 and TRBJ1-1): DVKVTQSSRYLVKRTGEKVFLECVQDMDHENMFWYRQDPGLGLRLIYFSYDVKMKEKGDIPEGYSVSREKKERFSLILESASTNQTSMYLCASSFLPGMVTEAFFGQGTRLTVV.

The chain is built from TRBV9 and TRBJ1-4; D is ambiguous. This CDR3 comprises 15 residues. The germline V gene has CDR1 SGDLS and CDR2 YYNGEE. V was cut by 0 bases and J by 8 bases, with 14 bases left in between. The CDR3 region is CASSVDEGGGEKLFF. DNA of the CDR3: TGTGCCAGCAGCGTAGATGAGGGAGGAGGAGAAAAACTGTTTTTT.

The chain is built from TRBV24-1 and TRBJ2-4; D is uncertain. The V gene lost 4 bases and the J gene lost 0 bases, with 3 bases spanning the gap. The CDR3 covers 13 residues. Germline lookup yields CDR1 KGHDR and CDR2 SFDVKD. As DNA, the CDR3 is TGTGCCACCAGTGACGGAGCCAAAAACATTCAGTACTTC. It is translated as CATSDGAKNIQYF.